This TCR beta chain was retrieved from a study of early T cells in non-severe SARS-CoV-2 infection. With V trimmed by 2 bases and J by 3 bases, 10 bases remained unmatched. Germline CDR1 SGHTA, CDR2 FQGNSA. The CDR3 runs to 19 residues. Using its own MiXCR run on the 5' RACE reads, TCRdb lists one record per CDR3 protein. The sample contains around 53,000 distinct CDR3 sequences, approximately 10% of which appear only once. This clonotype came up many times. The sequenced sample consisted of whole blood. V and J are TRBV7-2 and TRBJ2-1; 13 bases line up with TRBD2. The clonotype comes from an adult who was a healthcare worker with PCR-confirmed SARS-CoV-2 infection or an uninfected control (not recorded which). This CDR3 is CASSLMSGLAGDIYNEQFF. In DNA, the CDR3 is TGTGCCAGCAGCTTAATGAGCGGACTAGCGGGAGATATCTACAATGAGCAGTTCTTC.